Listed here are 17 T cell receptor beta chains from one sample, sequenced in a study of shared clonotypes between healthy human individuals. Using immunoSEQ multiplex PCR, the repertoire was profiled, and TCRdb retains in-frame clones only, with some absent. There are over 2 million clones in the sample; around 95% occur only once, and approximately 0.13% lies in the top ten. Specimen: naive CD4+ T cells sorted from blood. The subset here: CD45RA+ positively selected. The receptor source for this set is a man younger than 35 in good health.

The chain recombines TRBV28 with TRBJ1-2; no clear D. Germline V gene data show CDR1 as MDHEN and CDR2 as SYDVKM. This CDR3 has 12 amino acids. V was clipped by 3 bases and J by 8 bases, with 10 bases between them. This chain's CDR3 is CASSLSLLGYTF. The CDR3 region has the DNA TGTGCCAGCAGTTTGAGTCTGCTGGGCTACACCTTC.

This chain connects TRBV5-8 to TRBJ2-7, with a tentative D call TRBD2 (5 bases). In germline, CDR1 is SGHTS, CDR2 YDEGEE. Trimming cost V 2 bases and J 5 bases, with 17 bases left between them. The CDR3 extends over 15 amino acids. The CDR3 DNA sequence: TGTGCCAGCAGCTTTCTTGGACTCCTGCTTAACGAGCAGTACTTC. Protein product: CASSFLGLLLNEQYF.

This clone came up once. The V call is TRBV11-2, the J call TRBJ2-1; D remains ambiguous. The CDR3 is 15 residues long. Germline V gene lookup returns CDR1 SGHAT and CDR2 FQNNGV. Trimming took 1 base from V and 1 from J, leaving 8 bases between them. This chain's CDR3 is CASSLARESYNEQFF. In nucleotides, the CDR3 is TGTGCCAGCAGCTTAGCACGAGAATCCTACAATGAGCAGTTCTTC.

This clone was seen a single time. This sequence joins TRBV28 and TRBJ2-7, with TRBD2 identical over 13 bases. With V trimmed by 5 bases and J by 1 base, 5 bases remained unmatched. The germline gives CDR1 MDHEN, CDR2 SYDVKM. CDR3 length: 16 residues. In nucleotides, the CDR3 is TGTGCCAGCAGTCGGACTAGCGGGGGACGATCCTACGAGCAGTACTTC. Translation gives CASSRTSGGRSYEQYF.

The genes are TRBV11-3 and TRBJ2-7; TRBD1 aligns across 9 bases. V lost 4 bases, J lost 6 bases, and 10 bases stayed unmatched. This CDR3 region has 15 residues. Germline CDR1 SGHNT, CDR2 YENEEA. CDR3 in amino acids: CASSSSGTGNIEQYF. In DNA form, the CDR3 reads TGTGCCAGCAGCTCGTCCGGGACAGGGAATATCGAGCAGTACTTC.

The genes are TRBV5-1 and TRBJ2-2, with D perhaps being TRBD1 or TRBD2 (5 bases each). The germline V gene has CDR1 SGHRS and CDR2 YFSETQ. The V end was cut by 1 base, the J end by 6 bases, with 13 bases between. The CDR3 has 15 amino acids. The CDR3 region has the DNA TGCGCCAGCAGCTTGACTCTCGGGGCGGCCGGGGAGCTGTTTTTT. This sequence encodes CASSLTLGAAGELFF.

V and J are TRBV6-1 and TRBJ1-5, with 8 bases fitting TRBD1. Germline assignment: CDR1 MNHNS and CDR2 SASEGT. V gave up 4 bases and J gave up 6 bases; unmatched junction bases: 8. The CDR3 contains 15 residues. CDR3 sequence (DNA): TGTGCCAGCAGTGGGATTCCAGGGGGCGGTCAGCCCCAGCATTTT. Encoded protein: CASSGIPGGGQPQHF.

The chain uses TRBV7-9 and TRBJ2-1, with TRBD2 matching over 10 bases. Trimming cost V 0 bases and J 5 bases; bases outside gene matches: 1. Germline loops: CDR1 SEHNR, CDR2 FQNEAQ (reference sequence). The CDR3 totals 15 residues. CDR3 DNA sequence: TGTGCCAGCAGCTTAGCGCTAGCGGGGGACAATGAGCAGTTCTTC. It yields the protein CASSLALAGDNEQFF.

A word on this clone: Other DNA sequences in this specimen translate into the identical CDR3. V is TRBV5-6 and J is TRBJ2-3, with a possible D match to TRBD1 (5 bases). Germline V CDR1 and CDR2: SGHDT, YYEEEE. There are 14 residues in the CDR3. The V end lost 2 bases, the J end lost 3 bases, and 10 bases lay between the germline ends. As DNA, the CDR3 is TGTGCCAGCAGCTTAAGGGGTGGGACAGATACGCAGTATTTT. Encoded protein: CASSLRGGTDTQYF.

The chain is built from TRBV13 and TRBJ1-3; TRBD1 matches 8 bases. There are 15 residues in the CDR3. CDR1 PRHDT and CDR2 FYEKMQ come from the germline V gene (reference sequence). V was pared by 4 bases and J by 4 bases, with 6 bases of the junction left unmatched. CDR3 sequence: CASSSRTGPGNTIYF. Written as DNA, the CDR3 is TGTGCCAGCAGCTCCCGGACAGGGCCAGGAAACACCATATATTTT.

The chain employs TRBV7-2 and TRBJ2-5; 12 bases line up with TRBD2. The CDR3 extends over 14 amino acids. The V gene's germline CDR1 is SGHTA and CDR2 FQGNSA. V gave up 4 bases and J gave up 13 bases; unmatched junction bases: 10. The CDR3 is CASSSRTSGALSYF. CDR3 DNA: TGTGCCAGCAGCTCCAGGACTAGCGGGGCCTTATCGTACTTC.

The chain couples TRBV18 to TRBJ2-1, with 8 bases that match TRBD1. Germline CDR1 KGHSH, CDR2 LQKENI. The CDR3 has 16 residues. V was pared by 4 bases and J by 6 bases, with 11 bases of the junction left unmatched. The CDR3 reads CASSQGQVAWGNEQFF. The CDR3 DNA reads as TGTGCCAGCTCACAGGGACAGGTGGCATGGGGCAATGAGCAGTTCTTC. The variable domain in full, with the rest retrieved from reference TRBV18 and TRBJ2-1, is NAGVMQNPRHLVRRRGQEARLRCSPMKGHSHVYWYRQLPEEGLKFMVYLQKENIIDESGMPKERFSAEFPKEGPSILRIQQVVRGDSAAYFCASSQGQVAWGNEQFFGPGTRLTVL.

This chain uses TRBV30 with TRBJ1-4; possibly TRBD1 for D (5 bases). This CDR3 spans 13 amino acids. With 0 bases removed from V and 7 bases from J, the gap between germline ends came to 9 bases. Germline loops: CDR1 GTSNPN, CDR2 SVGIG (reference sequence). This CDR3 reads CAWSVQDGEKLFF. The CDR3 DNA is TGTGCCTGGAGTGTACAGGACGGTGAAAAACTGTTTTTT.

The rearrangement links TRBV19 to TRBJ1-2; D is perhaps TRBD1 (6 bases). Trimming removed 5 bases from V and 4 bases from J, with 17 bases in between. Germline CDR1 LNHDA, CDR2 SQIVND (reference sequence). This CDR3 contains 15 residues. The CDR3 here is CASSFTLTGSYGYTF. The DNA of the CDR3 is TGTGCCAGTAGTTTTACCTTGACAGGATCCTATGGCTACACCTTC. Based on the CDR3 plus reference TRBV19 and TRBJ1-2, the full variable domain is DGGITQSPKYLFRKEGQNVTLSCEQNLNHDAMYWYRQDPGQGLRLIYYSQIVNDFQKGDIAEGYSVSREKKESFPLTVTSAQKNPTAFYLCASSFTLTGSYGYTFGSGTRLTVV.

V gene TRBV6-6 combines with J gene TRBJ1-2; tentative D call: TRBD1 (5 bases). The CDR3 runs to 14 residues. V lost 2 bases to trimming and J lost 4 bases, with 11 bases between them. The V gene's germline CDR1 is MNHNY and CDR2 SVGAGI (reference sequence). CDR3 DNA: TGTGCCAGCAGTTACGTCCAGGGAATCTATGGCTACACCTTC. Translating gives CASSYVQGIYGYTF.

The chain links TRBV4-3 to TRBJ1-5; D possibly corresponds to TRBD1 (5 bases). This CDR3 is 15 amino acids long. Germline assignment: CDR1 LGHNA and CDR2 YSLEER. Trimming pared 0 bases from V and 5 bases from J, leaving 11 bases between. CDR3 sequence: CASSQERGGYQPQHF. CDR3 nucleotide sequence: TGCGCCAGCAGCCAAGAGAGGGGCGGCTATCAGCCCCAGCATTTT.

As concerns this clone: Distinct nucleotide sequences in the sample also encode this CDR3. This rearrangement joins TRBV5-1 to TRBJ2-3; maybe TRBD2 (7 bases). Trimming took off 2 bases at V and 2 bases at J, with 12 bases between the two ends. The germline V gene encodes CDR1 SGHRS and CDR2 YFSETQ. The CDR3 covers 15 residues. The CDR3 spells CASSLGGASTDTQYF. The CDR3 nucleotides are TGCGCCAGCAGCTTAGGGGGGGCCTCCACAGATACGCAGTATTTT.